This T cell receptor (beta chain) was observed in a study of cytomegalovirus exposure and HLA in healthy donors. The overall study: HLA-typed donors were the source of approximately 80 million unique TCRs held in an early data release.

This clone has just a few counts. Its specificity is unknown. General study findings and limits: Several top significant clusters appeared, in a later analysis, to be linked to common viral pathogens.

Amplification used 60 Vbeta primers and 13 Jbeta primers. Only in-frame clones appear in the TCRdb table, and some are missing; sequencing was by immunoSEQ multiplex PCR. The sample contains about 120,000 clones, around 76% of which appear only once. The TCR was taken from a woman in her thirties or forties in good health and CMV-seropositive. Specimen: PBMCs.

The CDR3 DNA follows: TGCAGCGTTGATGAGGACAGGAGCTCCTACAATGAGCAGTTCTTC. Its protein product is CSVDEDRSSYNEQFF. The V gene is TRBV29-1, the J gene TRBJ2-1; 7 bases line up with TRBD1. Germline V gives CDR1 SQVTM, CDR2 ANQGSEA. V was pared by 3 bases and J by 0 bases, with 5 bases of the junction left unmatched. This CDR3 contains 15 residues.